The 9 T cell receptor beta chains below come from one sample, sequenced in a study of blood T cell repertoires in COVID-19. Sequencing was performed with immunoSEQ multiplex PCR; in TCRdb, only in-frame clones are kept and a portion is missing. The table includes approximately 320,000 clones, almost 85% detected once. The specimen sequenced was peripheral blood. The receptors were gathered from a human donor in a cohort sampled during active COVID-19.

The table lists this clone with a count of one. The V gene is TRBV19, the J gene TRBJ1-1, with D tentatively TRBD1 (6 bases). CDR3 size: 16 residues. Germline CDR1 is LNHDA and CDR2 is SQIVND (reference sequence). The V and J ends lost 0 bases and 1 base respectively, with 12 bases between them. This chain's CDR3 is CASSIEQGVRNTEAFF. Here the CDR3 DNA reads TGTGCCAGTAGTATAGAACAGGGTGTAAGGAACACTGAAGCTTTCTTT.

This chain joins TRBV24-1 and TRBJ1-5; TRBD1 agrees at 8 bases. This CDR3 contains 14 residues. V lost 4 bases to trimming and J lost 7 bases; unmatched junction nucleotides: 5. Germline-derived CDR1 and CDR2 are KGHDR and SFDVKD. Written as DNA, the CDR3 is TGTGCCACCAGTGACCACGGACAGGGACAGCCCCAGCATTTT. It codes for CATSDHGQGQPQHF.

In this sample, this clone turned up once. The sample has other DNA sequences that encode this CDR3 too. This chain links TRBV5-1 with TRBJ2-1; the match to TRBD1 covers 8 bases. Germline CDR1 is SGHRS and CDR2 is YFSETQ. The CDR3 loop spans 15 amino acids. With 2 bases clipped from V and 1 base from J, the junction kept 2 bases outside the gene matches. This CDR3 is CASSFTGGSYNEQFF. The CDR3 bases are TGCGCCAGCAGCTTTACAGGGGGGTCCTACAATGAGCAGTTCTTC.

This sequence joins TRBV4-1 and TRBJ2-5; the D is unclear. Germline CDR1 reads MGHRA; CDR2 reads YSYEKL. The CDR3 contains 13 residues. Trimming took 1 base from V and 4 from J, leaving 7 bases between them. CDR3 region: CASSQGLRETQYF. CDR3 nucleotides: TGCGCCAGCAGCCAAGGACTCAGAGAGACCCAGTACTTC.

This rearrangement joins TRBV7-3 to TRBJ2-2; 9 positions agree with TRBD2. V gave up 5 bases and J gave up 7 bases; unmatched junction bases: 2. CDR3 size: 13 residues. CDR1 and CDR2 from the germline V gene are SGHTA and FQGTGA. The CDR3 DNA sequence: TGTGCCAGCAGCCGTAGCGGGGGCGGGGAGCTGTTTTTT. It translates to CASSRSGGGELFF.

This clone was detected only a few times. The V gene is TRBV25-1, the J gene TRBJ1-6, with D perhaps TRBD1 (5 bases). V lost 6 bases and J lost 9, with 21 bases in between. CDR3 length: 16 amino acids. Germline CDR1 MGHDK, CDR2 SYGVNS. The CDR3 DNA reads TGTGCCAGCAGCCGGGGGGGGTCGGGATTCGGTTCACCCCTCCACTTT. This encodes CASSRGGSGFGSPLHF.

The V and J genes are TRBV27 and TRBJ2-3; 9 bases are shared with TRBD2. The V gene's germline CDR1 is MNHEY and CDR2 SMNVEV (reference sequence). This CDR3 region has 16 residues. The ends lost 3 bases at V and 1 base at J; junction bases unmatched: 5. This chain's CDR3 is CASSFLAGGRTDTQYF. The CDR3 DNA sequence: TGTGCCAGCAGTTTTCTGGCGGGGGGGCGCACAGATACGCAGTATTTT.

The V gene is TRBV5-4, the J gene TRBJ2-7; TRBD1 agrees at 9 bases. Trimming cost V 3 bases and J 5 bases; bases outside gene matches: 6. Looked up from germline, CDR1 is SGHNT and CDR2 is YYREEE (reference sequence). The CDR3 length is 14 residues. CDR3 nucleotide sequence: TGTGCCAGCAGCTATCCGGGACAGGGTGACGAGCAGTACTTC. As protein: CASSYPGQGDEQYF.

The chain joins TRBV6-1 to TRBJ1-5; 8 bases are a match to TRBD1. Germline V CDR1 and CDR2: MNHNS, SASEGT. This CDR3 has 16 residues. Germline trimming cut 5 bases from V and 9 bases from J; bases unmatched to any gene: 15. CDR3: CASSKGQGLGIWPQHF. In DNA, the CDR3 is TGTGCCAGCAGTAAAGGACAGGGTCTGGGAATTTGGCCCCAGCATTTT.